This TCR beta chain was retrieved from a study of Ad26.COV2.S vaccination and SARS-CoV-2 variants. Turning to the study itself: Into the muscle, Ad26.COV2.S was dosed once or twice, 56 days apart.

The treatment was: some 19 received Ad26.COV2.S at low or high dose, single or two shots; 5 received placebo; per-sample allocation not given. Sampling occurred on day 63 after the first vaccine or placebo injection. Aged 18-55 years, donor was enrolled in Boston in 2020. For this clone: Its target is not known.

Measured with immunoSEQ multiplex PCR; TCRdb has only the in-frame clones, and not every one. The sample shows about 500,000 clones, about nine tenths of them seen only once. General observations from the study: Placebo recipients trailed vaccine recipients in spike-specific TCR breadth. Spike-specific CD8+ and CD4+ T cell responses reportedly showed substantial breadth after vaccination.

The clonotype comes from a person between 18 and 65 years old who received the Ad26.COV2.S COVID-19 vaccine or a placebo. The source material was peripheral blood, sampled in a trial of Ad26.COV2.S vaccine versus placebo.

This chain's CDR3 is CASSYSILGSYEQYF. The DNA of the CDR3 is TGTGCCAGCAGTTACTCTATCCTAGGTTCCTACGAGCAGTACTTC. The rearrangement joins TRBV6-5 to TRBJ2-7; D is unresolved. Looked up from germline, CDR1 is MNHEY and CDR2 is SVGAGI. This CDR3 has 15 amino acids. Trimming removed 0 bases at V and 1 base at J, with 10 bases between.